The subject of this entry is one T cell receptor (beta chain). The germline V gene has CDR1 SQVTM and CDR2 ANQGSEA. V lost 0 bases and J lost 6, with 1 base in between. The CDR3 loop spans 10 amino acids. The source of the sample is a study of control samples from healthy donors and cancer patients. Sequenced by immunoSEQ multiplex PCR; TCRdb stores in-frame clones only, minus some. The sample has about 120,000 clones; around 92% are singletons. This receptor was identified in a man at least 80 years old with head and neck cancer. Sequencing was carried out using PBMCs. This chain joins TRBV29-1 and TRBJ2-3; D is unclear. The CDR3 bases are TGCAGCGTTGAAGAGGATACGCAGTATTTT. It yields the protein CSVEEDTQYF.